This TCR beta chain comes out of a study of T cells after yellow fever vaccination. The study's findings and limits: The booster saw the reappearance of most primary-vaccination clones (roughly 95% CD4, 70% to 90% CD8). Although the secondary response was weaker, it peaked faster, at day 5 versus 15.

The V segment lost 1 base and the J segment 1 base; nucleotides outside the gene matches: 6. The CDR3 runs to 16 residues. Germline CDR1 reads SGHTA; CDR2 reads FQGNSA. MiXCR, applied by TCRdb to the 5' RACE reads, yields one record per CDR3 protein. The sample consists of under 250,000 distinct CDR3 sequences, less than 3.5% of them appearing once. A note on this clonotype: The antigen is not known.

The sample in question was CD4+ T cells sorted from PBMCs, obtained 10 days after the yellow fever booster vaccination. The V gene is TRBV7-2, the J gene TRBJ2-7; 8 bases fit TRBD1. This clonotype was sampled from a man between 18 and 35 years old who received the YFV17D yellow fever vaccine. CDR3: CASSLGGRGRSYEQYV. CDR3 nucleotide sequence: TGTGCCAGCAGCTTAGGGGGCAGGGGGCGATCCTACGAGCAGTACGTC.